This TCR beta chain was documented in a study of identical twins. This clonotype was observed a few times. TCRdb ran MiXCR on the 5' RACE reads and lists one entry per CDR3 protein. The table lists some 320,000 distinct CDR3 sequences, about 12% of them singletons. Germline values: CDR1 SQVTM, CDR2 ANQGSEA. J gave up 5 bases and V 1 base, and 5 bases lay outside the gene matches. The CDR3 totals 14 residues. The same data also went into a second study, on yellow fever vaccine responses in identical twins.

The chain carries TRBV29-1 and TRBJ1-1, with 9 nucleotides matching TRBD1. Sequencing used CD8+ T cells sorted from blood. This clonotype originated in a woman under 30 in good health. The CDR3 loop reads CSVEGSDRGTEAFF. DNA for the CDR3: TGCAGCGTTGAAGGTAGCGACAGGGGGACTGAAGCTTTCTTT.